Below, 7 T cell receptor beta chains from the same sample are listed, as sequenced in a study of beta chain features in type 1 diabetes. The antigens for these receptors are not known. Findings and caveats of the study: Shortening of TCRB CDR3s, moderate but significant, appeared in all four CD4+ subsets of Type 1 diabetes patients.

Reverse transcription of all isolated RNA meant that expressed TCRB transcripts were sequenced. Clones were sequenced by immunoSEQ multiplex PCR, and TCRdb holds only the in-frame ones, with some missing. The sample carries around 250,000 clones, approximately 13% recorded once. The material sequenced was naive CD4+ T cells from blood. Receptor source: a man under 40 with type 1 diabetes.

The sample holds a few counts of this clone. The V call is TRBV25-1, the J call TRBJ2-3, with a weak D call TRBD1 (5 bases). Trimming took off 4 bases at V and 4 bases at J, with 6 bases between the two ends. Germline CDR1 MGHDK, CDR2 SYGVNS. The CDR3 sequence is 12 residues long. The CDR3 sequence: CASSGQSDTQYF. CDR3 in DNA: TGTGCCAGCAGTGGACAGTCAGATACGCAGTATTTT. The variable domain in full, completed from reference TRBV25-1 and TRBJ2-3, reads EADIYQTPRYLVIGTGKKITLECSQTMGHDKMYWYQQDPGMELHLIHYSYGVNSTEKGDLSSESTVSRIRTEHFPLTLESARPSHTSQYLCASSGQSDTQYFGPGTRLTVL.

This clone was seen only a few times. The chain couples TRBV30 to TRBJ1-5, with D possibly TRBD1 on 5 matching bases. Trimming left V 1 base short and J 0 bases short, with 7 bases between. Per germline, CDR1 GTSNPN and CDR2 SVGIG (reference sequence). The CDR3 is 14 residues long. The CDR3 loop is CAWSGQISNQPQHF. In nucleotides, the CDR3 is TGTGCCTGGAGTGGACAGATTAGCAATCAGCCCCAGCATTTT. Using reference TRBV30 and TRBJ1-5 for the parts outside the CDR3, the full variable domain is SQTIHQWPATLVQPVGSPLSLECTVEGTSNPNLYWYRQAAGRGLQLLFYSVGIGQISSEVPQNLSASRPQDRQFILSSKKLLLSDSGFYLCAWSGQISNQPQHFGDGTRLSIL.

The rearrangement uses TRBV5-1 and TRBJ2-7; maybe TRBD1 (6 bases). CDR1 and CDR2 (germline): SGHRS, YFSETQ. The ends were cut back, 4 bases at V and 5 bases at J, with 13 bases in the middle. The CDR3 sequence is 13 residues long. CDR3 DNA: TGCGCCAGCAGCGCTAACCAGGGGCACGAGCAGTACTTC. Translated, it gives CASSANQGHEQYF.

The rearrangement joins TRBV5-4 to TRBJ2-5, with 12 bases that match TRBD1. Germline-derived CDR1 and CDR2 are SGHNT and YYREEE (reference sequence). This CDR3 is built from 16 residues. J gave up 5 bases and V 5 bases, and 10 bases lay outside the gene matches. The CDR3 loop reads CASRSIGDRGLETQYF. The CDR3 region has the DNA TGTGCCAGCAGATCCATCGGGGACAGGGGGCTGGAGACCCAGTACTTC.

The sample holds a few counts of this clone. The genes are TRBV7-2 and TRBJ2-1; TRBD1 aligns across 9 bases. Germline assignment: CDR1 SGHTA and CDR2 FQGNSA. V was clipped by 5 bases and J by 5 bases; unmatched bases: 4. This CDR3 region has 14 residues. Written as DNA, the CDR3 is TGTGCCAGCAGCCGGGACAGGGCCAACAATGAGCAGTTCTTC. It is translated as CASSRDRANNEQFF.

The table lists this clone with a few counts. The gene calls are TRBV7-2 and TRBJ2-5, with D possibly TRBD2 on 5 matching bases. V was trimmed by 2 bases and J by 2 bases, leaving 9 bases between them. This CDR3 is built from 14 residues. The germline V gene encodes CDR1 SGHTA and CDR2 FQGNSA. CDR3 residues: CASSLRGFQETQYF. CDR3 nucleotide sequence: TGTGCCAGCAGCTTACGGGGTTTTCAAGAGACCCAGTACTTC.

This clone was recorded a few times. The V and J genes are TRBV20-1 and TRBJ2-5, with 7 bases that match TRBD2. Germline CDR1 reads DFQATT; CDR2 reads SNEGSKA (reference sequence). The CDR3 is 11 residues long. J lost 7 bases, V lost 7 bases, and 6 bases had no gene match. The CDR3 region is CSGLALGTQYF. The CDR3 nucleotides read TGCAGTGGACTAGCCCTGGGGACCCAGTACTTC.